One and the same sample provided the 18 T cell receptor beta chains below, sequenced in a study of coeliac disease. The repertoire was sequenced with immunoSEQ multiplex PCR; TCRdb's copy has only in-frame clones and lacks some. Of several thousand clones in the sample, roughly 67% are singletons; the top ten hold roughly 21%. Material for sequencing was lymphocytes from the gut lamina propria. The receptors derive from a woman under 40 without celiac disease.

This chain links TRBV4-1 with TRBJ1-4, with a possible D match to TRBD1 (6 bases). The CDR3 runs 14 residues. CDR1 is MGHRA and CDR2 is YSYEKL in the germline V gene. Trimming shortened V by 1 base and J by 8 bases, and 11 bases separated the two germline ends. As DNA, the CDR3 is TGCGCCAGCAGCCAAGGCAGGGGTGACGAAAAACTGTTTTTT. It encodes CASSQGRGDEKLFF.

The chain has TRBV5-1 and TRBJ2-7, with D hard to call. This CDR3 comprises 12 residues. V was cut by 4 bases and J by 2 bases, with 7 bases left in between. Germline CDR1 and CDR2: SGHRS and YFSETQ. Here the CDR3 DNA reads TGCGCCAGCAGCCGCGGCCCCTACGAGCAGTACTTC. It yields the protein CASSRGPYEQYF.

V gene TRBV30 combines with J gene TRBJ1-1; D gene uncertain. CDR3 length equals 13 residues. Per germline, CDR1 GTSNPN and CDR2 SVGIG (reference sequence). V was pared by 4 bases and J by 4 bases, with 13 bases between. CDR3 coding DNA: TGTGCCTGGAATGTGGGAGGGCTCACTGAAGCTTTCTTT. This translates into CAWNVGGLTEAFF.

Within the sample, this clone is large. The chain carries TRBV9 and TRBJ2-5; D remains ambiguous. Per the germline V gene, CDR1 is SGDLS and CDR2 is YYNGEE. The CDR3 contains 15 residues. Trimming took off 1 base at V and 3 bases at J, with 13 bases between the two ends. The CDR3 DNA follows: TGTGCCAGCAGCGTAACGGGTTTCGGAAAAGAGACCCAGTACTTC. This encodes CASSVTGFGKETQYF.

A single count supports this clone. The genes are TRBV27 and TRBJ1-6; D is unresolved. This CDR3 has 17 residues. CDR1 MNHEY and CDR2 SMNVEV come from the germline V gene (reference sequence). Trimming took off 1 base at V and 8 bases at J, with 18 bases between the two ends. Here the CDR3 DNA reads TGTGCCAGCAGTTTATTTTCTATGGCAGGTTCGGATTCACCCCTCCACTTT. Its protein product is CASSLFSMAGSDSPLHF.

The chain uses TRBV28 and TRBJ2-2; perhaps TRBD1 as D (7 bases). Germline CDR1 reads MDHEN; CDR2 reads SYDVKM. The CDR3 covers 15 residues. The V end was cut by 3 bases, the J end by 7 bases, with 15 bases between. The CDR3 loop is CASSFSNRGLGELFF. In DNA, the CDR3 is TGTGCCAGCAGTTTTTCTAACAGGGGACTCGGGGAGCTGTTTTTT.

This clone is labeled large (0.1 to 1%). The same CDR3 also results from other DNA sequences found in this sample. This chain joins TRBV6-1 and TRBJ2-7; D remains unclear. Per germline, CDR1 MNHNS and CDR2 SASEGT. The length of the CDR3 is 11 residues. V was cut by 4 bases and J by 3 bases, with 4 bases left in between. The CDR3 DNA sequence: TGTGCCAGCAGTGTCGTCTACGAGCAGTACTTC. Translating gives CASSVVYEQYF.

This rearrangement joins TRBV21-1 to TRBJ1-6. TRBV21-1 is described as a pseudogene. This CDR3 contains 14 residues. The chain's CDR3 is CASPSPHRGSPLHF. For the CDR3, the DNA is TGTGCCAGCCCCTCTCCCCACAGAGGGTCACCCCTCCACTTT.

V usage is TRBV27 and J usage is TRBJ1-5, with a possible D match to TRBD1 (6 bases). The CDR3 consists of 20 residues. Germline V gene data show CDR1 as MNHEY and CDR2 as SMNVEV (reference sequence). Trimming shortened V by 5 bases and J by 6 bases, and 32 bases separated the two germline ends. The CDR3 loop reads CASSPHLSGVGGASGQPQHF. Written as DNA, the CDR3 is TGTGCCAGCAGTCCACACCTATCAGGCGTTGGGGGCGCGAGTGGTCAGCCCCAGCATTTT.

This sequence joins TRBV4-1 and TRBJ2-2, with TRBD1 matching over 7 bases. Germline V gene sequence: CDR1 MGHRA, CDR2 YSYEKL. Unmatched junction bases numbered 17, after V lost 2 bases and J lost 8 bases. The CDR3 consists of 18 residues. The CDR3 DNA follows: TGCGCCAGCAGCCAATGGTTAACGGGACAGAGGACCGCGGGGGAGCTGTTTTTT. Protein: CASSQWLTGQRTAGELFF.

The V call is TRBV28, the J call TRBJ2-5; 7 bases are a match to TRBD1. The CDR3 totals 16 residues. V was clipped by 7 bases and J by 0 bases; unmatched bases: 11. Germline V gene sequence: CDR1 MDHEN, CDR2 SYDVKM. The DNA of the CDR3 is TGTGCCAGCAACTCCCCCGGGACAGCGTACCAAGAGACCCAGTACTTC. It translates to CASNSPGTAYQETQYF.

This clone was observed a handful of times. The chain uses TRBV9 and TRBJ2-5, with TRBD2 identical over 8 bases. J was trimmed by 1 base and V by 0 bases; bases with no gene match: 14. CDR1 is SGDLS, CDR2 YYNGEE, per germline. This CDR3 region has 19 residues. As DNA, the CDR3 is TGTGCCAGCAGCGTAGGGTCACGAGGCGGGGGGACCCTCCAAGAGACCCAGTACTTC. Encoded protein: CASSVGSRGGGTLQETQYF.

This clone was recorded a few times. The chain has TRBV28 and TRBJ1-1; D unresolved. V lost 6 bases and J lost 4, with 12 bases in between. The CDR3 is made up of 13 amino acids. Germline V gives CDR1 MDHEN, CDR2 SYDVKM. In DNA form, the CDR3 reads TGTGCCAGCAGGTACTCGGTGTTCACTGAAGCTTTCTTT. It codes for CASRYSVFTEAFF.

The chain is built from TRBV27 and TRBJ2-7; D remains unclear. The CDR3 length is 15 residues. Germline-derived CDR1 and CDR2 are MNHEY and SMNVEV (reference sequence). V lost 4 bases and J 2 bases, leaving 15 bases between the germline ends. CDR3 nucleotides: TGTGCCAGCAGTTCGTTGGGCCCTCCAACCTACGAGCAGTACTTC. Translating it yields CASSSLGPPTYEQYF.

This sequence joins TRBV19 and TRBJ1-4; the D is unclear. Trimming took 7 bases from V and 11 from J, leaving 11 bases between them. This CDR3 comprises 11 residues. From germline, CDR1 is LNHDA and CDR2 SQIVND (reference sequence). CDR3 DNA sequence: TGTGCCAGTATGGGAGTGGGGAAACTGTTTTTT. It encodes CASMGVGKLFF. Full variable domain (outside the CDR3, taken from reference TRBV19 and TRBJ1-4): DGGITQSPKYLFRKEGQNVTLSCEQNLNHDAMYWYRQDPGQGLRLIYYSQIVNDFQKGDIAEGYSVSREKKESFPLTVTSAQKNPTAFYLCASMGVGKLFFGSGTQLSVL.

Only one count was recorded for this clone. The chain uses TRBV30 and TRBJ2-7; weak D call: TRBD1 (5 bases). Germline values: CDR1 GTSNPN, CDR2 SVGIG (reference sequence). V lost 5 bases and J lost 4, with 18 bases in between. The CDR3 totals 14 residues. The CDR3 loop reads CAWAPGQGEYEQYF. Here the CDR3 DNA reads TGTGCCTGGGCCCCCGGACAAGGAGAGTACGAGCAGTACTTC. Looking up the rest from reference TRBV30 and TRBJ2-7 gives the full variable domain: SQTIHQWPATLVQPVGSPLSLECTVEGTSNPNLYWYRQAAGRGLQLLFYSVGIGQISSEVPQNLSASRPQDRQFILSSKKLLLSDSGFYLCAWAPGQGEYEQYFGPGTRLTVT.

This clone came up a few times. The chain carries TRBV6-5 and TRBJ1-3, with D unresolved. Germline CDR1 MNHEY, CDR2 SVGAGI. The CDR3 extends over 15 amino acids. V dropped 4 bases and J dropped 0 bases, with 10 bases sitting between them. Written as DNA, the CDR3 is TGTGCCAGCAGTTCGACTTATAACTCTGGAAACACCATATATTTT. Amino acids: CASSSTYNSGNTIYF.

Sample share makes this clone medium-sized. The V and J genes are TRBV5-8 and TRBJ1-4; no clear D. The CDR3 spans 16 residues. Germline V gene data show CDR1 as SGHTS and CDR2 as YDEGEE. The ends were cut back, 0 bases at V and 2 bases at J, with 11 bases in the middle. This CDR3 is CASSLVRMWTNEKLFF. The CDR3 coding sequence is TGTGCCAGCAGCTTGGTCAGGATGTGGACTAATGAAAAACTGTTTTTT.